This T cell receptor beta chain is drawn from a study of shared clonotypes between healthy human individuals. Study-level findings and limits: Sorted-subset sequencing was shown by rarefaction to be incomplete despite large depth. It was the few donors that limited the genetic and exposure-history diversity represented.

Naive CD8 cells lacked CD45RO and underwent positive selection for CCR7, leaving out terminally differentiated effector memory CD45RA+ cells. Every contributor of samples was a Caucasian grown-up residing in Nashville, Tennessee. This CDR3 is 14 amino acids long. CDR1 and CDR2 from the germline V gene are MDHEN and SYDVKM. Remarks on this clone: Its specificity is unknown.

Only in-frame clones appear in the TCRdb table, and some are missing; sequencing was by immunoSEQ multiplex PCR. This table has about 550,000 clones, 95% to 96% appearing once. This clonotype originated in a woman aged 25 to 39 in good health. Material for sequencing was naive CD8+ T cells sorted from blood. The chain has TRBV28 and TRBJ2-5, with 8 nucleotides matching TRBD2. The closer fit of TRBJ2-7 to the DNA end suggests the J call may be wrong. CDR3 sequence (DNA): TGTGCCAGCAGGTTAGCGGGAACCTCCTACGAGCAGTACTTC. Amino acids: CASRLAGTSYEQYF.